Shown below are 27 T cell receptor beta chains from a single sample sequenced in a study of T-cell reconstitution after alpha-beta-depleted transplantation in children (dated by TCRdb to about 2016). Library method: PCR. The run used an Illumina HiSeq 2500. TCR library preparation used molecular barcoding, with unique molecular identifiers applied to normalize quantification of the TCRbeta repertoire. TCRdb reprocessed the public reads (quality trimming at Q25 with fastp, clone calling with MiXCR) and kept in-frame beta chains. CDR3 protein sequences are deduplicated, and each keeps its most common genes and DNA. Recorded for this sample are 450,000 to 600,000 distinct CDR3 sequences; about 10% of them occurred a single time. The ten largest clones represent just over 2% of the sample. The sample's treatment or condition label, decoded: allogeneic hematopoietic cell transplantation with graft depleted of TCRalphabeta T cells and CD19 B cells.

The sample consisted of PBMCs, taken before TCRalphabeta/CD19-depleted stem cell transplant. The receptors shown here come from a child aged 2-15 years with inherited bone marrow failure, due to receive a stem cell transplant.

Many counts were recorded for this clonotype. This rearrangement joins TRBV6-1 to TRBJ2-1; D perhaps matches TRBD2 (6 bases). Trimming shortened V by 6 bases and J by 13 bases, and 22 bases separated the two germline ends. Germline V lookup: CDR1 MNHNS, CDR2 SASEGT. CDR3 length: 14 amino acids. The CDR3: CASRFLALGGEQFF. The CDR3 coding sequence is TGTGCCAGCAGATTCCTAGCGTTGGGGGGTGAACAGTTCTTC.

There are many counts of this clonotype. The J gene is TRBJ2-7, the V gene TRBV10-3; TRBD2 might be the D (6 bases). CDR1 is ENHRY, CDR2 SYGVKD, per germline. The length of the CDR3 is 15 residues. V dropped 6 bases and J dropped 6 bases, with 21 bases sitting between them. CDR3 nucleotides: TGTGCCATCAGATCTCACCGGGACTTCTCGCTCGAGCAGTACTTC. It codes for CAIRSHRDFSLEQYF.

This clonotype was observed a handful of times. V and J are TRBV9 and TRBJ2-7; 7 nucleotides agree with TRBD2. Germline lookup yields CDR1 SGDLS and CDR2 YYNGEE. The CDR3 spans 14 residues. V shed 3 bases and J 6 bases; nucleotides not matched to a gene: 9. The DNA for the CDR3 is TGTGCCAGCAGCGAGGGAGGGAGTCCGGGCGAGCAGTACTTC. It translates to CASSEGGSPGEQYF. The full variable domain, rest sourced from reference TRBV9 and TRBJ2-7, is DSGVTQTPKHLITATGQRVTLRCSPRSGDLSVYWYQQSLDQGLQFLIQYYNGEERAKGNILERFSAQQFPDLHSELNLSSLELGDSALYFCASSEGGSPGEQYFGPGTRLTVT.

This clonotype was seen repeatedly, ten times or more. This chain links TRBV20-1 with TRBJ1-1; D possibly corresponds to TRBD1 (6 bases). CDR1 and CDR2 (germline): DFQATT, SNEGSKA (reference sequence). This CDR3 is 15 amino acids long. Trimming removed 6 bases at V and 0 bases at J, with 17 bases between. The CDR3 protein is CSASGHHPMNTEAFF. CDR3 in DNA: TGCAGTGCCTCGGGACATCACCCCATGAACACTGAAGCTTTCTTT.

This clonotype was counted only a few times. The gene calls are TRBV20-1 and TRBJ2-3; 12 bases are a match to TRBD1. The CDR3 runs 16 residues. Germline loops: CDR1 DFQATT, CDR2 SNEGSKA (reference sequence). Trimming cost V 5 bases and J 1 base; bases outside gene matches: 7. CDR3 protein: CSARRGTGGRTDTQYF. CDR3 bases: TGCAGTGCTCGGAGGGGGACAGGGGGCCGCACAGATACGCAGTATTTT.

This clonotype was seen at least ten times. The J gene is TRBJ1-2, the V gene TRBV20-1; possibly TRBD1 for D (5 bases). Per germline, CDR1 DFQATT and CDR2 SNEGSKA (reference sequence). The CDR3 extends over 13 amino acids. The germline V and J ends were trimmed by 5 bases and 4 bases, with 14 bases remaining between them. The CDR3 DNA reads as TGCAGTGCTGGACCCAAGGGGCCCTATGGCTACACCTTC. This encodes CSAGPKGPYGYTF.

This clonotype came up many times. The V and J genes are TRBV20-1 and TRBJ2-1; TRBD2 is a possible D gene (6 bases). V was shortened by 3 bases and J by 4 bases, with 25 bases between the two germline ends. Germline values: CDR1 DFQATT, CDR2 SNEGSKA (reference sequence). CDR3 length: 18 residues. The CDR3 reads CSASTVFSGLGVYNEQFF. DNA for the CDR3: TGCAGTGCTAGTACTGTGTTTAGCGGCCTCGGGGTTTACAATGAGCAGTTCTTC.

This clonotype has at least ten counts. The chain couples TRBV12-3 or TRBV12-4 to TRBJ2-7; D may be TRBD2 (6 bases). The CDR3 extends over 14 amino acids. V dropped 6 bases and J dropped 2 bases, with 14 bases sitting between them. The CDR3 DNA is TGTGCCAGCAGCCGAGTCCGGGGGACCTACGAGCAGTACTTC. This codes for CASSRVRGTYEQYF.

Details on this clonotype: Just one base apart from a much larger clone, this may be a read error. The gene calls are TRBV29-1 and TRBJ2-1, with 11 bases lining up with TRBD2. In germline, CDR1 is SQVTM, CDR2 ANQGSEA. The J segment lost 9 bases and the V segment lost 5 bases, leaving 6 bases of the junction unmatched. The CDR3 contains 13 residues. The CDR3 bases are TGCAGCGTTCAACTAGCGGGAGATGGTGAGCAGTTCTTC. Its translation is CSVQLAGDGEQFF.

The chain recombines TRBV20-1 with TRBJ2-5; 9 bases are shared with TRBD2. The CDR3 contains 15 residues. Per germline, CDR1 DFQATT and CDR2 SNEGSKA (reference sequence). The junction had 7 bases not matched to a gene; V was cut back by 0 bases and J by 5 bases. This chain's CDR3 is CSARDPTSGGETQYF. The DNA of the CDR3 is TGCAGTGCTAGAGACCCGACTAGCGGCGGGGAGACCCAGTACTTC.

This clonotype was counted many times. The J gene is TRBJ2-1, the V gene TRBV5-1, with TRBD1 matching over 8 bases. Losses at the gene ends were 4 bases for V and 6 bases for J; bases not matched to a gene: 9. The CDR3 length is 15 residues. CDR1 and CDR2 (germline): SGHRS, YFSETQ. CDR3 sequence (DNA): TGCGCCAGCAGCGGACGGGACAGGTCGTCCAATGAGCAGTTCTTC. Translating it yields CASSGRDRSSNEQFF.

A few counts support this clonotype. The J gene is TRBJ2-3, the V gene TRBV7-2; no firm D call. Looked up from germline, CDR1 is SGHTA and CDR2 is FQGNSA. This CDR3 comprises 14 residues. V was shortened by 2 bases and J by 2 bases, with 8 bases between the two germline ends. CDR3 bases: TGTGCCAGCAGCTTACAAGCGCTCACAGATACGCAGTATTTT. Residues: CASSLQALTDTQYF.

The chain uses TRBV20-1 and TRBJ2-7, with 10 bases identical to TRBD1. The CDR3 totals 12 residues. V lost 7 bases to trimming and J lost 7 bases; unmatched junction nucleotides: 7. Germline lookup yields CDR1 DFQATT and CDR2 SNEGSKA (reference sequence). DNA of the CDR3: TGCAGTGGCAGACAGGGGGCAAGAGAGCAGTACTTC. Translating gives CSGRQGAREQYF.

The chain joins TRBV9 to TRBJ2-3; D perhaps matches TRBD2 (6 bases). Germline V lookup: CDR1 SGDLS, CDR2 YYNGEE. Trimming shortened V by 3 bases and J by 1 base, and 21 bases separated the two germline ends. This CDR3 comprises 18 residues. The CDR3 DNA reads TGTGCCAGCAGCGAGAGGAGGGACTCCTCTAGCGGCACAGATACGCAGTATTTT. Its translation is CASSERRDSSSGTDTQYF.

In this sample, this clonotype turned up many times. The chain links TRBV5-1 to TRBJ1-1; D call uncertain. CDR3 length: 13 amino acids. The V end was cut by 4 bases, the J end by 5 bases, with 12 bases between. CDR1 SGHRS and CDR2 YFSETQ come from the germline V gene. CDR3 sequence (DNA): TGCGCCAGCAGCACCGGACGGGGAACTGAAGCTTTCTTT. Amino acids: CASSTGRGTEAFF.

This clonotype occurred many times. V gene TRBV5-4 combines with J gene TRBJ2-5; either TRBD1 or TRBD2 may supply D (6 bases each). The V gene's germline CDR1 is SGHNT and CDR2 YYREEE (reference sequence). The V and J ends lost 1 base and 5 bases respectively, with 12 bases between them. This CDR3 has 14 residues. The CDR3 here is CASSLWQGRETQYF. Here the CDR3 DNA reads TGTGCCAGCAGCTTGTGGCAGGGGAGGGAGACCCAGTACTTC.

In its sample, this clonotype was seen many times. The rearrangement uses TRBV6-1 and TRBJ2-5; D is unresolved. The CDR3 runs to 14 residues. V was cut by 0 bases and J by 4 bases, with 9 bases left in between. Germline CDR1 is MNHNS and CDR2 is SASEGT. CDR3 loop: CASSEAVMGETQYF. The CDR3 DNA sequence: TGTGCCAGCAGTGAAGCCGTGATGGGAGAGACCCAGTACTTC.

This chain uses TRBV19 with TRBJ2-1; 7 bases align to TRBD2. The J segment lost 6 bases and the V segment lost 4 bases, leaving 6 bases of the junction unmatched. This CDR3 has 14 residues. Germline lookup yields CDR1 LNHDA and CDR2 SQIVND (reference sequence). The CDR3 spells CASSRWEGGNEQFF. The DNA of the CDR3 is TGTGCCAGTAGTAGGTGGGAGGGTGGCAATGAGCAGTTCTTC.

The table lists this clonotype with many counts. The chain is built from TRBV6-5 and TRBJ2-2; 7 bases are shared with TRBD1. Germline values: CDR1 MNHEY, CDR2 SVGAGI. The ends lost 4 bases at V and 2 bases at J; junction bases unmatched: 7. The length of the CDR3 is 16 residues. The CDR3, as DNA: TGTGCCAGCAGTTCAACAGGGGACATAAACACCGGGGAGCTGTTTTTT. This sequence encodes CASSSTGDINTGELFF.

This clonotype was found a few times. The rearrangement uses TRBV7-9 and TRBJ2-1; no firm D call. Trimming cost V 1 base and J 10 bases, with 14 bases left between them. The CDR3 has 14 amino acids. CDR1 and CDR2 from the germline V gene are SEHNR and FQNEAQ (reference sequence). CDR3 region: CASSLVSGQIEQFF. The CDR3 DNA is TGTGCCAGCAGCTTAGTATCTGGCCAGATAGAGCAGTTCTTC.

In its sample, this clonotype was seen many times. The rearrangement joins TRBV28 to TRBJ2-1; D unclear. The germline gives CDR1 MDHEN, CDR2 SYDVKM. The germline V and J ends were trimmed by 3 bases and 5 bases, with 17 bases remaining between them. The CDR3 spans 16 residues. The CDR3 DNA reads TGTGCCAGCAGTTTTATATTGGCGGCCCCTAACAATGAGCAGTTCTTC. It specifies CASSFILAAPNNEQFF.

This clonotype has a count of ten or more. V usage is TRBV4-3 and J usage is TRBJ2-4, with 7 bases aligning to TRBD2. The CDR3 has 15 residues. Losses at the gene ends were 3 bases for V and 3 bases for J; bases not matched to a gene: 5. CDR1 and CDR2 (germline): LGHNA, YSLEER. The CDR3 spells CASSQLWGGKNIQYF. Written as DNA, the CDR3 is TGCGCCAGCAGCCAGCTCTGGGGGGGCAAAAACATTCAGTACTTC.

This clonotype came up many times. CDR3 coding DNA: TGCGCCGTATTCGACAGGTTCGTGGCTGGCTACACCTTC. Translating it yields CAVFDRFVAGYTF. V usage is TRBV5-1 and J usage is TRBJ1-2; D possibly corresponds to TRBD1 (6 bases). Germline CDR1 SGHRS, CDR2 YFSETQ. The CDR3 runs to 13 residues. V lost 10 bases and J lost 7, with 20 bases in between.

The sample holds many counts of this clonotype. The V and J genes are TRBV20-1 and TRBJ2-7; tentatively, D is TRBD2 (5 bases). The CDR3 is 14 residues long. Trimming took off 3 bases at V and 3 bases at J, with 15 bases between the two ends. Germline CDR1 is DFQATT and CDR2 is SNEGSKA (reference sequence). This CDR3 reads CSARSLARGYEQYF. CDR3 nucleotides: TGCAGTGCTAGGAGTCTAGCAAGAGGCTACGAGCAGTACTTC.

This clonotype was found a few times. The chain has TRBV18 and TRBJ2-1; 7 bases map to TRBD2. The V and J ends lost 0 bases and 7 bases, in that order; junction bases with no gene match: 3. CDR3 length: 14 amino acids. CDR1 and CDR2 from the germline V gene are KGHSH and LQKENI. CDR3 region: CASSPPGGWNEQFF. The CDR3 DNA reads TGTGCCAGCTCACCACCGGGAGGGTGGAATGAGCAGTTCTTC.

This clonotype was counted many times. The chain joins TRBV5-6 to TRBJ2-1; 13 nucleotides match TRBD2. J gave up 3 bases and V 10 bases, and 10 bases lay outside the gene matches. Germline V gives CDR1 SGHDT, CDR2 YYEEEE. This CDR3 is built from 16 residues. The CDR3 DNA sequence: TGTGCCTGTACCCGAGGACTAGCGGGAGTCTACAATGAGCAGTTCTTC. Amino acid sequence: CACTRGLAGVYNEQFF.

The V and J genes are TRBV12-3 or TRBV12-4 and TRBJ2-7; 8 nucleotides match TRBD2. With 5 bases clipped from V and 2 bases from J, the junction kept 11 bases outside the gene matches. The CDR3 runs to 16 residues. The CDR3 DNA is TGTGCCAGCAGTCCCGCTGGGGCGGGAGGTACCTACGAGCAGTACTTC. Translated, it gives CASSPAGAGGTYEQYF.